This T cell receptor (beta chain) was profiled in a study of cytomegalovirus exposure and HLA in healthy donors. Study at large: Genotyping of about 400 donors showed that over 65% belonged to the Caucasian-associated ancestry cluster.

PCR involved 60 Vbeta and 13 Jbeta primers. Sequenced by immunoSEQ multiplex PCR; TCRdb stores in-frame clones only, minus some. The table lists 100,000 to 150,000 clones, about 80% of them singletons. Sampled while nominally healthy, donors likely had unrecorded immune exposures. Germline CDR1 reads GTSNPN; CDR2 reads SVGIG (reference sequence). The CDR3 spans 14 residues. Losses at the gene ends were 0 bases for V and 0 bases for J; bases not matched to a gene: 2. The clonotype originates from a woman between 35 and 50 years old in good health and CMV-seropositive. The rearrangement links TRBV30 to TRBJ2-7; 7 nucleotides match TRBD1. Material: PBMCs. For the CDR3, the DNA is TGTGCCTGGAGTGTGACAGGGCTCTCCTACGAGCAGTACTTC. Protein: CAWSVTGLSYEQYF. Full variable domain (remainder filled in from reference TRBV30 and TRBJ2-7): SQTIHQWPATLVQPVGSPLSLECTVEGTSNPNLYWYRQAAGRGLQLLFYSVGIGQISSEVPQNLSASRPQDRQFILSSKKLLLSDSGFYLCAWSVTGLSYEQYFGPGTRLTVT.